This T cell receptor (beta chain) was captured in a study of CD8+CD57+ T cells in acquired aplastic anemia. About the study: Sorted CD4+ and CD8+ cells yielded around 3.2 ug of DNA on average. Notes on the study in general: Patients and controls shared some 30 CD8+ CDR3 sequences, highly expressed in patients.

A word on this clonotype: Antigen unknown.

Investigators profiled TCR beta VDJ and CDR3 from genomic DNA template. TCRdb analysed the reads with MiXCR anew, one entry per CDR3 protein. The sample includes about 150,000 distinct CDR3 sequences, roughly half seen only once; the top ten take approximately 12%. Per the germline V gene, CDR1 is SGDLS and CDR2 is YYNGEE. The V gene lost 0 bases and the J gene lost 0 bases, with 9 bases spanning the gap. The CDR3 is 15 residues long. Sequenced patients had shown CD8+CD57+ cell expansion by flow cytometry. Sequencing was carried out using sorted CD4+, CD8+, or CD8+CD57+ T cells (not recorded which) from PBMCs. The TCR was taken from a human donor with aplastic anemia. The V gene is TRBV9, the J gene TRBJ1-1, with D maybe TRBD1 (5 bases). The CDR3 loop reads CASSVGGGLNTEAFF. The CDR3 DNA reads TGTGCCAGCAGCGTAGGCGGGGGATTGAACACTGAAGCTTTCTTT.